These T cell receptor beta chains were read from a single sample in a study of cytomegalovirus exposure and HLA in healthy donors. Data came from immunoSEQ multiplex PCR; TCRdb stores just in-frame clones and leaves some out. This repertoire shows 180,000 or so clones, roughly 74% found once; its top ten account for about 7.7%. Sequencing was done on a sample of PBMCs. The origin of the receptors is a woman between 40 and 50 years old in good health and CMV-seropositive. The CDR3 runs from the conserved cysteine through the conserved F or W. D genes are given only for firm matches. The size of a clone is reported for some rows only, either as once, few or many, or as a class for expanded clones.

v_gene,d_gene,abundance,j_gene,CDR3aa,CDR3nt
TRBV5-1,-,-,TRBJ2-3,CASSLDGSRGTDTQYF,TGCGCCAGCAGCTTAGACGGGAGTAGGGGCACAGATACGCAGTATTTT
TRBV6-1,TRBD1,-,TRBJ2-7,CASSVRDPQGEQYF,TGTGCCAGCAGTGTAAGGGACCCACAGGGGGAGCAGTACTTC
TRBV9,TRBD2,-,TRBJ2-1,CASSVLAGELDEQFF,TGTGCCAGCAGCGTCCTAGCGGGAGAGTTGGATGAGCAGTTCTTC
TRBV5-1,TRBD1,-,TRBJ2-7,CASSSTGGAFYEQYF,TGCGCCAGCAGCTCGACAGGGGGCGCCTTCTACGAGCAGTACTTC
TRBV6-5,TRBD1,-,TRBJ1-2,CASTQGQTTGYTF,TGTGCCAGCACCCAGGGACAGACGACTGGCTACACCTTC
TRBV9,TRBD2,few,TRBJ2-5,CASSVALGSGSTSQETQYF,TGTGCCAGCAGCGTAGCGCTTGGAAGCGGGAGTACGTCCCAAGAGACCCAGTACTTC
TRBV11-2,-,once,TRBJ2-1,CASSYENNEQFF,TGTGCCAGCAGCTATGAGAACAATGAGCAGTTCTTC
TRBV28,-,-,TRBJ2-2,CASRPGLQNTGELFF,TGTGCCAGCAGGCCGGGACTGCAGAACACCGGGGAGCTGTTTTTT
TRBV18,TRBD1,-,TRBJ2-1,CASSSKLLTGGLNEQFF,TGTGCCAGCTCATCGAAACTACTCACAGGGGGCCTCAATGAGCAGTTCTTC
TRBV9,-,-,TRBJ2-7,CASSVATGTYEQYF,TGTGCCAGCAGCGTAGCTACAGGAACCTACGAGCAGTACTTC
TRBV4-1,-,few,TRBJ2-7,CASSQDQGGGSAEQYF,TGCGCCAGCAGCCAAGATCAGGGGGGAGGATCCGCCGAGCAGTACTTC
TRBV19,TRBD1,-,TRBJ2-1,CASSTGGAVNEQFF,TGTGCCAGTAGCACAGGGGGCGCGGTAAATGAGCAGTTCTTC
TRBV4-2,-,-,TRBJ1-4,CASSQHPTNEKLFF,TGTGCCAGCAGCCAACATCCAACTAATGAAAAACTGTTTTTT
TRBV6-6,TRBD1,once,TRBJ2-5,CASSYGTGGRETQYF,TGTGCCAGCAGTTACGGGACAGGGGGACGAGAGACCCAGTACTTC
TRBV6-4,TRBD1,-,TRBJ2-1,CASGMSQGDEQFF,TGTGCCAGCGGCATGTCTCAGGGGGATGAGCAGTTCTTC
TRBV5-8,TRBD2,-,TRBJ2-1,CASSSEGREANEQFF,TGTGCCAGCAGCTCCGAGGGGCGGGAGGCAAATGAGCAGTTCTTC
TRBV2,-,-,TRBJ2-5,CASKRQGFDGETQYF,TGTGCCAGCAAACGGCAGGGGTTCGATGGGGAGACCCAGTACTTC
TRBV19,-,-,TRBJ1-2,CASSPGTSQVGYGYTF,TGTGCCAGTAGTCCTGGGACTTCACAGGTCGGGTATGGCTACACCTTC
TRBV19,TRBD1,-,TRBJ1-1,CASSIDRDREAFF,TGTGCCAGTAGTATAGATAGGGACAGAGAAGCTTTCTTT
TRBV6-5,TRBD2,once,TRBJ2-1,CASKTREGLVNEQFF,TGTGCCAGCAAAACCCGGGAGGGCCTGGTGAATGAGCAGTTCTTC